This T cell receptor beta chain was found in a study of blood T cell repertoires in COVID-19. The CDR3 length is 16 residues. In germline, CDR1 is MGHDK, CDR2 SYGVNS. The V and J ends lost 1 base and 1 base respectively, with 13 bases between them. As originally analysed: Nucleated cell counts were estimated from reference gene primer amplification. Assay used: immunoSEQ multiplex PCR; TCRdb lists only in-frame clones, some missing. V, J and clone size were drawn from that table, and D and trimming were deduced from the DNA. The table records 200,000 to 250,000 clones, roughly 89% of them present only once. Each participant's cohort was designated according to participant-reported clinical history.

This TCR was sampled from a young woman who had recovered from COVID-19. V is TRBV25-1 and J is TRBJ1-1; tentative D call: TRBD1 (5 bases). What was sequenced was PBMCs or T cells enriched from blood (not recorded which). The CDR3 DNA follows: TGTGCCAGCAGTGAATGGGGTAGGGGCGCGAACACTGAAGCTTTCTTT. Its translation: CASSEWGRGANTEAFF.